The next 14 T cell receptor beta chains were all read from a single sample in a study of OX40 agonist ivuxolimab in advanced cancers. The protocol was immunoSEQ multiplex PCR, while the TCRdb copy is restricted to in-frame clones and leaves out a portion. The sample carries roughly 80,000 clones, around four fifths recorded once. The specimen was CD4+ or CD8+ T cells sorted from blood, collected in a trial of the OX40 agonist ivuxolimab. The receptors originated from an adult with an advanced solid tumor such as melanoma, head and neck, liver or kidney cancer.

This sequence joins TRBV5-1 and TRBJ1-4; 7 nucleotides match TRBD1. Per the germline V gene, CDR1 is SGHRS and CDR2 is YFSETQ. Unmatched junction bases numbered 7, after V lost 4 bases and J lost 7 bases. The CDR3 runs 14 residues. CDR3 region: CASSQQGISEKLFF. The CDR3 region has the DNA TGCGCCAGCAGCCAACAGGGGATTAGTGAAAAACTGTTTTTT.

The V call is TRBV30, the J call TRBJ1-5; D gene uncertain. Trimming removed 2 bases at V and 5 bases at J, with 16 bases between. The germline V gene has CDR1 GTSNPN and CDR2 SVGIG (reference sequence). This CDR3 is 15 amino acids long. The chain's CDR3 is CAWSFGPTSDQPQHF. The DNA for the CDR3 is TGTGCCTGGAGTTTCGGCCCCACCTCGGATCAGCCCCAGCATTTT.

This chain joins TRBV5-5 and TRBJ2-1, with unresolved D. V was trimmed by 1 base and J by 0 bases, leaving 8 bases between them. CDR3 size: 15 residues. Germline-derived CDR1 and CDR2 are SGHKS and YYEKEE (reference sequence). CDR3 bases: TGTGCCAGCAGCTTGAATGGTTACTCCTACAATGAGCAGTTCTTC. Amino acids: CASSLNGYSYNEQFF.

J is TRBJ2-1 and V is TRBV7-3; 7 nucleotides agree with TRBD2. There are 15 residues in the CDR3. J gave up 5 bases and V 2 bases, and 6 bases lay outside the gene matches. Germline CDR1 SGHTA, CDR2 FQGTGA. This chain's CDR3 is CASSLAGALDNEQFF. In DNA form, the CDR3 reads TGTGCCAGCAGCTTAGCGGGAGCTCTCGACAATGAGCAGTTCTTC.

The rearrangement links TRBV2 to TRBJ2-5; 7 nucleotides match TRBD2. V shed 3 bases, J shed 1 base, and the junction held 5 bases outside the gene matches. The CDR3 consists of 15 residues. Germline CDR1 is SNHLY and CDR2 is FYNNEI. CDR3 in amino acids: CASSEGGTVQETQYF. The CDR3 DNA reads TGTGCCAGCAGTGAGGGGGGGACGGTCCAAGAGACCCAGTACTTC.

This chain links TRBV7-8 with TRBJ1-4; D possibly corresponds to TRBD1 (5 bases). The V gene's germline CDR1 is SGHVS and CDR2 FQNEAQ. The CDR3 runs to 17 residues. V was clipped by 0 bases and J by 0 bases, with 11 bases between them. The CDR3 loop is CASSLAGGSATNEKLFF. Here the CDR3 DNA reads TGTGCCAGCAGCTTAGCGGGGGGGAGTGCAACTAATGAAAAACTGTTTTTT.

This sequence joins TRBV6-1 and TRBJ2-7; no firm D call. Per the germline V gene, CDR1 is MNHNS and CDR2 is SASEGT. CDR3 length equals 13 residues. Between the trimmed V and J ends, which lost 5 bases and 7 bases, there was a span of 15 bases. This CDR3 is CASSTYTDGEQYF. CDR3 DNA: TGTGCCAGCAGTACCTACACCGACGGAGAGCAGTACTTC.

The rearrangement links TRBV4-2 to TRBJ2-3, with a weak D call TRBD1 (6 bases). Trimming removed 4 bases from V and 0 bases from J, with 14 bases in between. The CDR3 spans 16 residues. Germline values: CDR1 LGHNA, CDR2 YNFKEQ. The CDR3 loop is CASSLNPGQSTDTQYF. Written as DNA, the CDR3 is TGTGCCAGCAGCCTCAACCCCGGACAGAGCACAGATACGCAGTATTTT.

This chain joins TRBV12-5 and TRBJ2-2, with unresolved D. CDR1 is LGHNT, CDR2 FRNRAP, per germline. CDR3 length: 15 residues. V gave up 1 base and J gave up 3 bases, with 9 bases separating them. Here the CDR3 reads CASGLGAADTGELFF. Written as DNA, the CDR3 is TGTGCTAGTGGTTTGGGAGCAGCCGACACCGGGGAGCTGTTTTTT.

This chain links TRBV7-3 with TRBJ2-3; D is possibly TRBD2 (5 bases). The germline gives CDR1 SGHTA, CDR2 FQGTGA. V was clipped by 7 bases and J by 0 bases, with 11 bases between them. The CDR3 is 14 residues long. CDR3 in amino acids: CASKSGESTDTQYF. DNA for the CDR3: TGTGCCAGCAAGAGCGGAGAGAGCACAGATACGCAGTATTTT.

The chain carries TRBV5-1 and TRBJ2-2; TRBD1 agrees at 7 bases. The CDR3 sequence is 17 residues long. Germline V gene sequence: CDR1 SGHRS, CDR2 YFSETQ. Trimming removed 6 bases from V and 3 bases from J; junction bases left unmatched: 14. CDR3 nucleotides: TGCGCCAGCAATCGCTATACCGGGACAGAGCACACCGGGGAGCTGTTTTTT. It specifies CASNRYTGTEHTGELFF.

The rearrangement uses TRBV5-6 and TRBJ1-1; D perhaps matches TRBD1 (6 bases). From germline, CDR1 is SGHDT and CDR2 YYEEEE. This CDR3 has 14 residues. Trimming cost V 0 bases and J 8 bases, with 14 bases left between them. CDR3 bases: TGTGCCAGCAGCTTGGTAGGGGCGACAGGAGAAGCTTTCTTT. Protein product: CASSLVGATGEAFF. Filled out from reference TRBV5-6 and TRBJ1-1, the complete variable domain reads DAGVTQSPTHLIKTRGQQVTLRCSPKSGHDTVSWYQQALGQGPQFIFQYYEEEERQRGNFPDRFSGHQFPNYSSELNVNALLLGDSALYLCASSLVGATGEAFFGQGTRLTVV.

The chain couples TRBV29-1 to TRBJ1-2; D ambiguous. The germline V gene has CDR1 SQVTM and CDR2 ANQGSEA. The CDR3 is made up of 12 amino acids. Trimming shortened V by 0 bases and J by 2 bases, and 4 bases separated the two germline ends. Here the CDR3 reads CSVEEVNYGYTF. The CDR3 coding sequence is TGCAGCGTTGAAGAGGTAAACTATGGCTACACCTTC.

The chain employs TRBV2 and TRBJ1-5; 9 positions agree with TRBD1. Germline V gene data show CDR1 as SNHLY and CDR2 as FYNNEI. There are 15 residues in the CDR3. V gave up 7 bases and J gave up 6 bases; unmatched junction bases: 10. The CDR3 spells CASMGQGGLGQPQHF. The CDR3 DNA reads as TGTGCCAGCATGGGACAGGGAGGATTAGGTCAGCCCCAGCATTTT.